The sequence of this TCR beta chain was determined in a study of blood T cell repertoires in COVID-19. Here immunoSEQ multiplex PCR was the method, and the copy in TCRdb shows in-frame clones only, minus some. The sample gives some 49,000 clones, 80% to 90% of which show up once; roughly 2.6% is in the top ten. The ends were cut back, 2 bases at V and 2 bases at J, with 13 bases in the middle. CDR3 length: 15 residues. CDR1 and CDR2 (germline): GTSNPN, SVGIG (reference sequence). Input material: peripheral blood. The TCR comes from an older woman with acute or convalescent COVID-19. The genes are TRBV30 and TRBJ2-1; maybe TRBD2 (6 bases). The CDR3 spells CAWSPLGGTYNEQFF. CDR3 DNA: TGTGCCTGGAGTCCTCTGGGCGGGACCTACAATGAGCAGTTCTTC.